This entry concerns a single T cell receptor (beta chain). Some clones are missing from TCRdb's copy, which holds only in-frame ones; the method was immunoSEQ multiplex PCR. The sample lists about 240,000 clones, 88% seen once, with 0.65% to 0.9% in the top ten. This entry is derived from a study of blood T cell repertoires in COVID-19. The overall study: Italy, Spain and the United States were the sources of the convalescent and acute COVID-19 samples. PBMCs, B-cell-depleted T cells, or T cells provided the cDNA or gDNA that made up the material.

Trimming left V 0 bases short and J 6 bases short, with 15 bases between. The germline V gene encodes CDR1 SGHDN and CDR2 FVKESK. The CDR3 contains 16 residues. The material sequenced was peripheral blood. The J gene is TRBJ2-1, the V gene TRBV14, with D tentatively TRBD2 (8 bases). This TCR was sampled from a woman younger than 45 with acute or convalescent COVID-19. This chain's CDR3 is CASSQDGTRTGNEQFF. CDR3 bases: TGTGCCAGCAGCCAAGATGGGACTAGGACAGGCAATGAGCAGTTCTTC.